This T cell receptor (beta chain) was sequenced for a study of blood T cell repertoires in COVID-19 (dated by TCRdb to the early 2020s). Regarding the complete study: The collaborator samples originated in the United States, Italy and Spain and spanned the acute and convalescent phases of COVID-19. The material from the prospective study consisted of cDNA or gDNA derived from T cells, B-cell-depleted T cells, or PBMCs. Deeply sampled blood TCRbeta repertoires from subjects exposed to, actively infected with, or recovered from COVID-19 were included in the dataset. A freely available public database, intended as a resource for researchers studying the immune response to SARS-CoV-2, is where the repertoires were released. Samples came from the ongoing ImmuneRACE study (first 160 participants) plus 1,254 subjects from 6 global collaborators. A de-identified subject ID, COVID-19 status, age in years and sex were almost always included in the sample metadata. HLA class I and class II types, where available, came from metadata supplied by the sample provider rather than from assay-based typing. Overall study results and their limits: How much clinical and demographic metadata was included differed by source and by participant, and the metadata was provided uncurated.

The immunoSEQ Assay, a bias-controlled multiplex PCR, was used to amplify TCRbeta CDR3 regions from genomic DNA. As for the original processing: The number of nucleated cells in each sample was estimated from the amplification of reference gene primers within the assay. To quantify the absolute abundance of each unique TCRbeta CDR3 rearrangement, sequence reads were collapsed and filtered. For each sample, productive Simpson clonality was calculated as the square root of Simpson's diversity index across productive rearrangements. Not all clones reach the TCRdb copy of this immuneACCESS table, which keeps in-frame sequences only. Checked studies attribute under half of the gap to unresolved V genes and leave the rest unexplained. V and J calls and clone size are copied from that table; D and trimming were computed from the DNA. The sample includes about 180,000 clones, with over 75% observed a single time. Jointly, the top ten make up about 7% of the sample.

From the cysteine up to the phenylalanine, the CDR3 has a length of 15 residues. Kept here is only the CDR3 DNA, which spans 45 bases and is read in frame from base 1. V and J lose 0 bases and 8 bases, and a span of 13 bases separates them. According to the germline V gene, CDR1 reads KGHDR and CDR2 reads SFDVKD. As concerns this clone: Its antigen remains undetermined. No base qualities exist here, and no much larger clone lies one base off it.

Participants in the prospective study were aged roughly 18 to 95 years, lived in approximately 26 United States geographic areas, and enrolled through a virtual design. Cohort assignment in the prospective study relied on participant-reported clinical history from a screening survey and a study questionnaire. For ImmuneRACE Cohort 3, a participant was defined as recovered based on two consecutive negative NP/OP PCR tests, clearance by a healthcare professional, or resolution of symptoms. Mobile phlebotomists in the prospective study collected whole blood, serum and a nasopharyngeal or oropharyngeal swab from every participant. Additional blood draws and questionnaires over an approximately two-month period could optionally be provided by prospective study participants. Blood samples from the prospective study were shipped frozen or at room temperature prior to DNA extraction.

This receptor was obtained from a woman between 45 and 65 years old who had recovered from COVID-19. The specimen sequenced was PBMCs or T cells enriched from blood (not recorded which). The V gene is TRBV24-1 and the J gene is TRBJ2-1; TRBD1 could be the D gene, as 5 bases match. CDR3 loop: CATSDLQAGKHEQFF. The DNA sequence is given as TGTGCCACCAGTGATTTGCAAGCAGGGAAACATGAGCAGTTCTTC.